The 30 T cell receptor beta chains below all came from one sample that was sequenced in a study of blood T cell repertoires in COVID-19. Sequenced by immunoSEQ multiplex PCR; TCRdb stores in-frame clones only, minus some. The repertoire consists of roughly 250,000 clones, with 80% to 90% occurring once and the leading ten covering approximately 12%. The sequenced sample consisted of peripheral blood. These receptors all come from a woman aged 25-40 years with COVID-19, enrolled during active disease.

V is TRBV5-1 and J is TRBJ1-1; maybe TRBD1 (5 bases). Per germline, CDR1 SGHRS and CDR2 YFSETQ. This CDR3 region has 15 residues. V was pared by 4 bases and J by 0 bases, with 13 bases between. The CDR3 nucleotides read TGCGCCAGCAGCCCCCAGCCGGGGGTGAACACTGAAGCTTTCTTT. Translated: CASSPQPGVNTEAFF.

The chain uses TRBV30 and TRBJ1-4; 10 positions agree with TRBD1. Germline V gives CDR1 GTSNPN, CDR2 SVGIG (reference sequence). V shed 4 bases and J 0 bases; nucleotides not matched to a gene: 8. This CDR3 has 17 residues. Written as DNA, the CDR3 is TGTGCCTGGAAGAAGGGGACAGGGGCAGCAACTAATGAAAAACTGTTTTTT. Its protein is CAWKKGTGAATNEKLFF. Together with reference TRBV30 and TRBJ1-4, the CDR3 gives the full variable domain: SQTIHQWPATLVQPVGSPLSLECTVEGTSNPNLYWYRQAAGRGLQLLFYSVGIGQISSEVPQNLSASRPQDRQFILSSKKLLLSDSGFYLCAWKKGTGAATNEKLFFGSGTQLSVL.

The V gene is TRBV11-3, the J gene TRBJ2-1, with TRBD2 matching 12 bases. V dropped 4 bases and J dropped 7; count of bases not matched to a gene: 5. Per germline, CDR1 SGHNT and CDR2 YENEEA. The CDR3 extends over 15 amino acids. CDR3 residues: CASSSLAGGPNEQFF. Here the CDR3 DNA reads TGTGCCAGCAGCTCCCTAGCGGGGGGGCCTAATGAGCAGTTCTTC. Together with reference TRBV11-3 and TRBJ2-1, the CDR3 gives the full variable domain: EAGVVQSPRYKIIEKKQPVAFWCNPISGHNTLYWYLQNLGQGPELLIRYENEEAVDDSQLPKDRFSAERLKGVDSTLKIQPAELGDSAVYLCASSSLAGGPNEQFFGPGTRLTVL.

The rearrangement links TRBV5-6 to TRBJ2-7; 7 positions agree with TRBD1. The V and J ends lost 3 bases and 1 base, in that order; junction bases with no gene match: 7. The CDR3 totals 15 residues. CDR1 and CDR2 (germline): SGHDT, YYEEEE. The CDR3, as DNA: TGTGCCAGCAGCTCAGGACAGGAAATATCCTACGAGCAGTACTTC. Protein: CASSSGQEISYEQYF.

The chain links TRBV5-4 to TRBJ2-7; 13 bases line up with TRBD2. The CDR3 runs to 15 residues. V shed 0 bases and J 6 bases; nucleotides not matched to a gene: 3. Germline V gives CDR1 SGHNT, CDR2 YYREEE (reference sequence). Here the CDR3 reads CASSLGGTSGVEQYF. DNA for the CDR3: TGTGCCAGCAGCTTGGGTGGGACTAGCGGGGTCGAGCAGTACTTC.

The V call is TRBV19, the J call TRBJ2-5, with 7 bases that match TRBD2. This CDR3 contains 14 residues. The J segment lost 1 base and the V segment lost 5 bases, leaving 4 bases of the junction unmatched. Germline-derived CDR1 and CDR2 are LNHDA and SQIVND (reference sequence). The CDR3 DNA follows: TGTGCCAGTAGTGCGGGACTACCCCAAGAGACCCAGTACTTC. Residues: CASSAGLPQETQYF.

CDR3 in amino acids: CASSSSMAPTDTQYF. DNA for the CDR3: TGTGCCAGCAGCTCCTCGATGGCTCCCACAGATACGCAGTATTTT. The chain uses TRBV7-7 and TRBJ2-3; D unclear. This CDR3 is built from 15 residues. Germline-derived CDR1 and CDR2 are SSHAT and FNYEAQ (reference sequence). The ends were cut back, 4 bases at V and 2 bases at J, with 13 bases in the middle.

The rearrangement links TRBV3-1 (or the pseudogene TRBV3-2) to TRBJ2-2; 15 positions agree with TRBD2. CDR1 LGHDT and CDR2 YNNKEL come from the germline V gene (reference sequence). V shed 3 bases, J shed 2 bases, and the junction held 13 bases outside the gene matches. The CDR3 runs to 21 residues. The CDR3 DNA reads TGTGCCAGCAGCCACCGCGAGATAGGACTAGCGGGGGGGGCTAACACCGGGGAGCTGTTTTTT. Translating it yields CASSHREIGLAGGANTGELFF.

This clone was counted many times. V gene TRBV9 combines with J gene TRBJ2-7; D call uncertain. Trimming shortened V by 4 bases and J by 0 bases, and 11 bases separated the two germline ends. Germline CDR1 SGDLS, CDR2 YYNGEE. The CDR3 runs 14 residues. In DNA, the CDR3 is TGTGCCAGCAGCACCGCTAGGTCCTCCTACGAGCAGTACTTC. This sequence encodes CASSTARSSYEQYF.

The rearrangement joins TRBV24-1 to TRBJ1-2; 8 nucleotides align to TRBD1. Germline V gene sequence: CDR1 KGHDR, CDR2 SFDVKD. This CDR3 has 20 residues. J lost 2 bases, V lost 0 bases, and 16 bases had no gene match. The CDR3 loop reads CATSDLGDCRRDRSNYGYTF. The CDR3 nucleotides are TGTGCCACCAGTGATTTGGGTGACTGTAGGAGGGACAGGAGCAACTATGGCTACACCTTC.

With regard to this clone: Distinct nucleotide sequences in the sample also encode this CDR3. The V and J genes are TRBV27 and TRBJ1-5; no reliable D call. Trimming took off 2 bases at V and 2 bases at J, with 7 bases between the two ends. This CDR3 spans 14 amino acids. CDR1 and CDR2 from the germline V gene are MNHEY and SMNVEV (reference sequence). CDR3 residues: CASSLRGGNQPQHF. The DNA of the CDR3 is TGTGCCAGCAGTTTACGGGGAGGCAATCAGCCCCAGCATTTT.

This clone has only a few counts. This chain uses TRBV7-8 with TRBJ2-7, with TRBD1 matching over 7 bases. Trimming took 5 bases from V and 4 from J; bases not matched to a gene: 8. Germline-derived CDR1 and CDR2 are SGHVS and FQNEAQ. The CDR3 loop spans 14 amino acids. The DNA for the CDR3 is TGTGCCAGCAGCCCAGACCCGACAGGGTACGAGCAGTACTTC. The encoded protein is CASSPDPTGYEQYF.

The V gene is TRBV11-1, the J gene TRBJ1-1, with 7 bases aligning to TRBD1. The germline CDR1 and CDR2 sequences are SGHAT and FQDESV (reference sequence). With V trimmed by 5 bases and J by 3 bases, 9 bases remained unmatched. The length of the CDR3 is 15 residues. The CDR3 nucleotides are TGTGCCAGCAGCCCCCGACAGGGATGGGACACTGAAGCTTTCTTT. Residues: CASSPRQGWDTEAFF.

The chain has TRBV19 and TRBJ2-7, with 9 bases that match TRBD1. CDR1 is LNHDA and CDR2 is SQIVND in the germline V gene (reference sequence). This CDR3 comprises 14 residues. Trimming at V came to 3 bases and at J to 6 bases, leaving 6 bases not matched to a gene. This chain's CDR3 is CASSIWTGAGEQYF. The CDR3 bases are TGTGCCAGTAGTATCTGGACAGGGGCCGGCGAGCAGTACTTC.

The genes are TRBV7-2 and TRBJ2-5; 8 nucleotides line up with TRBD2. The germline V gene has CDR1 SGHTA and CDR2 FQGNSA. The junction had 10 bases not matched to a gene; V was cut back by 5 bases and J by 2 bases. This CDR3 has 16 amino acids. Here the CDR3 reads CASSVYGGAVQETQYF. The CDR3 DNA reads as TGTGCCAGCAGCGTCTACGGGGGGGCTGTTCAAGAGACCCAGTACTTC. Together with reference TRBV7-2 and TRBJ2-5, the CDR3 gives the full variable domain: GAGVSQSPSNKVTEKGKDVELRCDPISGHTALYWYRQSLGQGLEFLIYFQGNSAPDKSGLPSDRFSAERTGGSVSTLTIQRTQQEDSAVYLCASSVYGGAVQETQYFGPGTRLLVL.

The chain carries TRBV7-9 and TRBJ2-1; 8 nucleotides line up with TRBD2. This CDR3 has 16 amino acids. In germline, CDR1 is SEHNR, CDR2 FQNEAQ (reference sequence). V was pared by 1 base and J by 15 bases, with 17 bases of the junction left unmatched. CDR3 in amino acids: CASSLGGGLNLNGPFF. DNA of the CDR3: TGTGCCAGCAGCTTAGGCGGGGGGTTAAATCTGAATGGTCCGTTCTTC.

The chain has TRBV5-1 and TRBJ1-1; D not resolved. The length of the CDR3 is 16 residues. From germline, CDR1 is SGHRS and CDR2 YFSETQ. The germline V and J ends were trimmed by 1 base and 0 bases, with 13 bases remaining between them. DNA of the CDR3: TGCGCCAGCAGCTTGCCGGAGGGCAGATTGAACACTGAAGCTTTCTTT. Translating gives CASSLPEGRLNTEAFF.

The V and J genes are TRBV4-1 and TRBJ2-7, with a tentative D call TRBD1 (6 bases). The CDR3 extends over 14 amino acids. Germline assignment: CDR1 MGHRA and CDR2 YSYEKL. Trimming stripped 3 bases from V and 3 bases from J, with 12 bases between. The CDR3 spells CASSHQDRNYEQYF. The CDR3 coding sequence is TGCGCCAGCAGCCATCAGGACAGAAACTACGAGCAGTACTTC.

The chain links TRBV21-1 to TRBJ2-1; the DNA was not used to check the table's D call, TRBD2. TRBV21-1 is classified as a pseudogene. The CDR3 sequence is 16 residues long. The CDR3 is CASRRMTGGYHNEQFF. The CDR3 DNA follows: TGTGCCAGCAGGCGTATGACGGGGGGCTACCACAATGAGCAGTTCTTC.

The rearrangement links TRBV10-1 to TRBJ2-7, with D maybe TRBD1 (5 bases). V lost 5 bases, J lost 6 bases, and 14 bases lay in between. The CDR3 length is 13 residues. The germline V gene has CDR1 WNHNN and CDR2 SYGVQD (reference sequence). The chain's CDR3 is CASSPSLGAEQYF. The CDR3 DNA reads as TGCGCCAGCAGTCCATCCTTAGGGGCCGAGCAGTACTTC.

The chain is built from TRBV27 and TRBJ2-5, with a tentative D call TRBD2 (5 bases). Germline loops: CDR1 MNHEY, CDR2 SMNVEV (reference sequence). Between the trimmed V and J ends, which lost 1 base and 0 bases, there was a span of 15 bases. The CDR3 covers 17 residues. CDR3 bases: TGTGCCAGCAGTTTATTGGGAGCCAATCTTTACCAAGAGACCCAGTACTTC. Translating gives CASSLLGANLYQETQYF.

The chain employs TRBV11-3 and TRBJ2-7; TRBD2 aligns across 14 bases. The CDR3 covers 15 residues. CDR1 is SGHNT and CDR2 is YENEEA in the germline V gene. The ends lost 5 bases at V and 4 bases at J; junction bases unmatched: 4. The CDR3 is CASSPGTSGGYEQYF. The CDR3 nucleotides are TGTGCCAGCAGCCCCGGGACTAGCGGGGGATACGAGCAGTACTTC.

The rearrangement uses TRBV9 and TRBJ2-1; D gene uncertain. Germline lookup yields CDR1 SGDLS and CDR2 YYNGEE. V lost 0 bases to trimming and J lost 8 bases, with 12 bases between them. The CDR3 sequence is 14 residues long. The CDR3 reads CASSVAVRSDEQFF. The CDR3 region has the DNA TGTGCCAGCAGCGTAGCGGTACGGAGCGATGAGCAGTTCTTC.

This rearrangement joins TRBV3-1 (or the pseudogene TRBV3-2) to TRBJ2-4; TRBD1 is a possible D gene (6 bases). Trimming removed 0 bases from V and 2 bases from J, with 11 bases in between. The germline CDR1 and CDR2 sequences are LGHDT and YNNKEL (reference sequence). The CDR3 totals 16 residues. CDR3 sequence reads: CASSQDRGGTKNIQYF. The CDR3 DNA reads TGTGCCAGCAGCCAAGATAGAGGGGGAACCAAAAACATTCAGTACTTC.

The rearrangement uses TRBV9 and TRBJ2-3; maybe TRBD2 (5 bases). This CDR3 contains 13 residues. V was clipped by 3 bases and J by 5 bases, with 10 bases between them. Per the germline V gene, CDR1 is SGDLS and CDR2 is YYNGEE. Here the CDR3 DNA reads TGTGCCAGCAGCGCTCGCCGGGGAGATACGCAGTATTTT. This encodes CASSARRGDTQYF.

The chain combines TRBV6-5 with TRBJ2-1; 9 nucleotides line up with TRBD1. J lost 5 bases, V lost 6 bases, and 8 bases had no gene match. This CDR3 is built from 15 residues. Germline V gene lookup returns CDR1 MNHEY and CDR2 SVGAGI. The CDR3: CASRLWTGVDNEQFF. In DNA, the CDR3 is TGTGCCAGCAGGCTTTGGACAGGGGTAGACAATGAGCAGTTCTTC.

The rearrangement links TRBV19 to TRBJ2-1; TRBD2 agrees at 8 bases. Looked up from germline, CDR1 is LNHDA and CDR2 is SQIVND (reference sequence). The CDR3 is 15 amino acids. Trimming at V came to 5 bases and at J to 0 bases, leaving 3 bases not matched to a gene. CDR3 sequence reads: CASSGGGSSYNEQFF. Written as DNA, the CDR3 is TGTGCCAGTAGTGGCGGGGGGAGCTCCTACAATGAGCAGTTCTTC.

The V call is TRBV5-1, the J call TRBJ2-3; D gene unclear. The V end lost 2 bases, the J end lost 5 bases, and 15 bases lay between the germline ends. This CDR3 is 15 amino acids long. CDR1 and CDR2 from the germline V gene are SGHRS and YFSETQ. This chain's CDR3 is CASSFNFRNEDTQYF. CDR3 coding DNA: TGCGCCAGCAGCTTCAATTTCAGGAACGAAGATACGCAGTATTTT. The whole variable domain, remainder taken from reference TRBV5-1 and TRBJ2-3, is KAGVTQTPRYLIKTRGQQVTLSCSPISGHRSVSWYQQTPGQGLQFLFEYFSETQRNKGNFPGRFSGRQFSNSRSEMNVSTLELGDSALYLCASSFNFRNEDTQYFGPGTRLTVL.

The genes are TRBV2 and TRBJ2-4; D is unclear. This CDR3 is 15 amino acids long. CDR1 and CDR2 (germline): SNHLY, FYNNEI. With 5 bases removed from V and 3 bases from J, the gap between germline ends came to 14 bases. DNA for the CDR3: TGTGCCAGCAGTCGAACTGCGGTAGGCAAAAACATTCAGTACTTC. Translating it yields CASSRTAVGKNIQYF.

CDR3 DNA: TGCAGCGTTACGACGCTTCTTAGGACAGGTATACCCTACGAGCAGTACTTC. Encoded protein: CSVTTLLRTGIPYEQYF. The chain joins TRBV29-1 to TRBJ2-7; 7 bases fit TRBD1. J lost 2 bases, V lost 5 bases, and 18 bases had no gene match. This CDR3 contains 17 residues. Germline V gives CDR1 SQVTM, CDR2 ANQGSEA.